This T cell receptor (beta chain) was sequenced for a study of cytomegalovirus exposure and HLA in healthy donors. Findings of the study overall: One variant, a missense change in DCLRE1C, was linked in a later analysis to TCR beta V- and J-gene trimming. The study carried out a later analysis of TCR beta sequences. It associated about 15,000 of them with specific HLA alleles at a false discovery rate of 0.05.

V was shortened by 8 bases and J by 2 bases, with 7 bases between the two germline ends. The CDR3 runs 13 residues. Per the germline V gene, CDR1 is SNHLY and CDR2 is FYNNEI. The PCR ran on 60 Vbeta and 13 Jbeta primers. In the source study's methods: In a later analysis, 75 million to 85 million unique TCR beta chains included roughly 11 million shared by two or more donors. Generated by immunoSEQ multiplex PCR, the TCRdb table keeps only in-frame clones and is missing some. V, J and clone size are taken as reported in that table, and D and trimming were inferred from the DNA itself. Here the sample spans under 130,000 clones, approximately 82% being singletons. This clone was counted only a few times. Its antigen is unknown. The sample contains more than one DNA sequence encoding this CDR3. This cohort consisted of healthy bone marrow donors.

The sequencing sample was made of PBMCs. This chain joins TRBV2 and TRBJ1-6; D is unclear. This sequence originates from a man aged 35-49 years in good health and CMV-seropositive. In nucleotides, the CDR3 is TGTGCCAGCTCCGGGACCTATAATTCACCCCTCCACTTT. Translated, it gives CASSGTYNSPLHF.